This TCR beta chain was identified in a study of human T cells and chemical hapten exposure. About the research overall: Patch tests applied 0.01% DPC to the upper back and were scored after 6 days.

The time point is: patch test 3, about 24 weeks after DPC sensitization. Treatment noted: therapeutic diphenylcyclopropenone sensitization with weekly scalp DPC. One entry per CDR3 protein results from TCRdb running MiXCR on the RACE reads. The table has 70,000 or so distinct CDR3 sequences, 11% seen once; the top ten hold more than 1.2%. This clonotype has more than one count but fewer than ten. Here the sequenced sample was whole blood, taken in connection with sensitization to the hapten diphenylcyclopropenone (DPC). This sequence originates from a woman aged 50 to 60 with alopecia areata. Some clones in this sample may be carry-over from other donors' samples.

Written as DNA, the CDR3 is TGTGCCAGCTCACCGCGACAGGGGCACACTGAAGCTTTCTTT. Translation gives CASSPRQGHTEAFF. The V call is TRBV18, the J call TRBJ1-1, with 8 bases identical to TRBD1. After removal of 3 bases from V and 3 bases from J, the junction contained 3 bases not matched to a gene. The CDR3 consists of 14 residues. Germline CDR1 is KGHSH and CDR2 is LQKENI.